This T cell receptor (beta chain) was profiled in a study of T cell changes during pregnancy in multiple sclerosis. The protocol was immunoSEQ multiplex PCR, while the TCRdb copy is restricted to in-frame clones and leaves out a portion. The sample yields more than 40,000 clones, around 90% seen once. Germline trimming cut 5 bases from V and 8 bases from J; bases unmatched to any gene: 12. This CDR3 is 15 amino acids long. Germline V lookup: CDR1 LNHDA, CDR2 SQIVND (reference sequence). This specimen was CD8+ T cells from peripheral blood mononuclear cells, taken after pregnancy. This TCR was sampled from a female donor with multiple sclerosis, enrolled in a pregnancy study. This chain uses TRBV19 with TRBJ1-1, with TRBD1 matching 9 bases. The CDR3 region is CASSPLTGGEREAFF. CDR3 bases: TGTGCCAGTAGTCCCCTGACAGGGGGTGAAAGGGAAGCTTTCTTT.